This record looks at one T cell receptor beta chain sequence and its context. The time point denotes: pre-treatment baseline. Blood was drawn before treatment and at week 3 after checkpoint blockade. Prior systemic cancer therapy, immunosuppressant use and other active malignancies excluded patients. Trimming left V 6 bases short and J 1 base short, with 9 bases between. This CDR3 contains 13 residues. Germline lookup yields CDR1 MNHNY and CDR2 SVGAGI (reference sequence). This record belongs to a study of blood T cell dynamics during melanoma immunotherapy. Repertoires were generated with immunoSEQ multiplex PCR, while TCRdb's copy carries only in-frame clones and drops some. The repertoire includes 14,000 or so clones, 65% to 90% of them detected once, and about 6% sits in the top ten.

This rearrangement joins TRBV6-6 to TRBJ1-1; no clear D. The starting material was blood, obtained from a patient treated with checkpoint blockade. This receptor was obtained from a human donor with melanoma. The CDR3 spells CASSVIGNTEAFF. In nucleotides, the CDR3 is TGTGCCAGCAGCGTGATAGGGAACACTGAAGCTTTCTTT.